This TCR beta chain was observed in a study of T cells after posttransplantation cyclophosphamide. Study outcomes and limitations: Later blood repertoires were often dominated by clones from the donor CD8+ memory compartment. Recipient CMV seropositivity and CMV reactivation strongly tracked TRB clonality.

For this clone: Its target is not known.

The CDR3 has 19 residues. Unmatched junction bases numbered 16, after V lost 1 base and J lost 2 bases. Germline V gives CDR1 PRHDT, CDR2 FYEKMQ (reference sequence). Sequencing was performed with immunoSEQ multiplex PCR; in TCRdb, only in-frame clones are kept and a portion is missing. The repertoire holds 30,000 to 45,000 clones, with 78% as singletons. A marrow graft followed busulfan-fludarabine conditioning, with cyclophosphamide on days +3 and +4. This receptor was identified in a female patient between 35 and 55 years old who received an allogeneic stem cell transplant from a related donor, was CMV-positive, and had no GVHD. Some T cells here may be from the graft donor. The source material was CD4+ T cells sorted from blood, sampled 1,800 to 2,000 days after a stem cell transplant with posttransplant cyclophosphamide. This chain connects TRBV13 to TRBJ1-1, with TRBD1 matching 7 bases. DNA of the CDR3: TGTGCCAGCAGCTTAGTTTTATTGTATGGACAGGAAAAAAACACTGAAGCTTTCTTT. It translates to CASSLVLLYGQEKNTEAFF.